Listed below are T cell receptor beta chains from one sample, sequenced in a study of OX40 agonist ivuxolimab in advanced cancers. Sequenced by immunoSEQ multiplex PCR; TCRdb stores in-frame clones only, minus some. The sample has more than 20,000 clones; 84% are singletons. The sample here was CD4+ or CD8+ T cells sorted from blood, taken in a trial of the OX40 agonist ivuxolimab. The origin of the receptors is an adult with an advanced solid tumor such as melanoma, head and neck, liver or kidney cancer. CDR3s include the opening cysteine and the closing phenylalanine or tryptophan. A D gene is named only where the DNA matches it firmly. Clone size, where shown, is once, few, many, or a class for clones that have expanded.

clone size: -; D gene: -; J gene: TRBJ2-5; V gene: TRBV6-1; CDR3 DNA: TGTGCCAGCCTACAACTCGGCCATCAAGAGACCCAGTACTTC; CDR3 protein: CASLQLGHQETQYF
clone size: -; D gene: TRBD2; J gene: TRBJ2-1; V gene: TRBV7-8; CDR3 DNA: TGTGCCAGCAGCGCCTGGGCGGGAGCCTACAATGAGCAGTTCTTC; CDR3 protein: CASSAWAGAYNEQFF
clone size: -; D gene: -; J gene: TRBJ1-1; V gene: TRBV7-3; CDR3 DNA: TGTGCCAGCAGCTTAAAGCTCTGGGGAACGGTTTTCTTT; CDR3 protein: CASSLKLWGTVFF
clone size: -; D gene: -; J gene: TRBJ1-1; V gene: TRBV14; CDR3 DNA: TGTGCCAGCAGCACGGGCCCCATCCTAAACACTGAAGCTTTCTTT; CDR3 protein: CASSTGPILNTEAFF
clone size: -; D gene: -; J gene: TRBJ2-3; V gene: TRBV28; CDR3 DNA: TGTGCCAGCAGTTTAACTGCTAACACGCAGTATTTT; CDR3 protein: CASSLTANTQYF
clone size: -; D gene: -; J gene: TRBJ2-1; V gene: TRBV16; CDR3 DNA: TGTGCCAGCAGCCAATCCCCAGGGGGGGACTACAATGAGCAGTTCTTC; CDR3 protein: CASSQSPGGDYNEQFF
clone size: -; D gene: TRBD1; J gene: TRBJ2-2; V gene: TRBV7-3; CDR3 DNA: TGTGCCAGCAGCACGACCTGGACAGGGGGGACCACCGGGGAGCTGTTTTTT; CDR3 protein: CASSTTWTGGTTGELFF
clone size: -; D gene: TRBD1; J gene: TRBJ2-1; V gene: TRBV29-1; CDR3 DNA: TGCAGCGTTTTTGGACAGGGCCACAATGAGCAGTTCTTC; CDR3 protein: CSVFGQGHNEQFF
clone size: -; D gene: TRBD1; J gene: TRBJ2-5; V gene: TRBV5-1; CDR3 DNA: TGCGCCAGCAGCCATGGGACAGGGGAAGAGACCCAGTACTTC; CDR3 protein: CASSHGTGEETQYF
clone size: -; D gene: TRBD1; J gene: TRBJ1-1; V gene: TRBV9; CDR3 DNA: TGTGCCAGCAGCGCATCGGGACAGGGGAAGAACACTGAAGCTTTCTTT; CDR3 protein: CASSASGQGKNTEAFF
clone size: -; D gene: TRBD2; J gene: TRBJ2-7; V gene: TRBV4-1; CDR3 DNA: TGCGCCAGCAGCCACCCCGGACTAGCATACGAGCAGTACTTC; CDR3 protein: CASSHPGLAYEQYF
clone size: -; D gene: -; J gene: TRBJ1-4; V gene: TRBV6-1; CDR3 DNA: TGTGCCAGCAGTGAAGCGGAGGGAGAGGGTAATGAAAAACTGTTTTTT; CDR3 protein: CASSEAEGEGNEKLFF
clone size: -; D gene: -; J gene: TRBJ2-5; V gene: TRBV10-3; CDR3 DNA: TGTGCCATCAGTGAAGCGAAGGGGGAGACCCAGTACTTC; CDR3 protein: CAISEAKGETQYF
clone size: -; D gene: -; J gene: TRBJ1-2; V gene: TRBV7-9; CDR3 DNA: TGTGCCAGCAGCTTTACCCCAGGGTACAACTATGGCTACACCTTC; CDR3 protein: CASSFTPGYNYGYTF
clone size: -; D gene: -; J gene: TRBJ2-1; V gene: TRBV30; CDR3 DNA: TGTGCCTGGAGTCTTTCGGGGAATGAGCAGTTCTTC; CDR3 protein: CAWSLSGNEQFF
clone size: once; D gene: -; J gene: TRBJ2-2; V gene: TRBV2; CDR3 DNA: TGTGCTACAAATAGGGCGGGGCTGACCGCCGGGGAGCTGTTTTTT; CDR3 protein: CATNRAGLTAGELFF
clone size: -; D gene: -; J gene: TRBJ2-7; V gene: TRBV7-8; CDR3 DNA: TGTGCCAGCAGCCCAGGGACTTTGTCCTACGAGCAGTACTTC; CDR3 protein: CASSPGTLSYEQYF